This TCR beta chain was observed in a study of long-term antiretroviral therapy in people with HIV (dated by TCRdb to the early 2020s). In the study overall: Collection of the earliest samples took place about a decade ahead of the 2015 WHO recommendation for immediate ART, at a time when ART was typically delayed until CD4 counts fell. No cross-contamination during QIAcube processing turned up in test extractions that ran a monoclonal T-cell line alongside 30 to 35 polyclonal samples. From 25 to 30 adults with confirmed HIV infection, the cohort provided 192 cryopreserved PBMC samples, gathered serially across a mean of around six years (range 1-12). A retrospective serial study tested whether ART initiation and durable HIV suppression were associated with changes in peripheral blood TRB repertoire composition and diversity. Among the approximately 30 participants with HIV, eleven to twelve were female. What the authors observed across the whole study: The samples were dated from about 2004 to 2018, and the ART regimens that were used may be less effective than current ART regimens. Unsorted PBMC were profiled instead of sorted CD4+ and CD8+ T cells because pre-ART samples had limited cell numbers. HIV repertoires had narrower CDR3 length ranges than controls, and the network structure suggested an antigen-experienced repertoire that shifted only slightly toward naive after ART. Starting ART was linked to a significant rise in TRB diversity, yet even with long-term ART the diversity remained significantly lower than in transplant donor controls. Owing to limited PBMC availability, only the TCR beta chain was sequenced, without alpha chain pairing. No data were available on ART adherence, viral resistance or therapy changes, limiting inferences about post-ART repertoire changes. The repertoire was dominated across all time points by expanded TRB clones identified before ART initiation, although this dominance was seen to fluctuate and to decrease in many PLHIV after ART.

To be included, a participant needed at least one PBMC sample from before ART initiation plus at least two post-ART samples. Every participant with HIV received treatment in the United States of America. Before DNA extraction, cryopreserved samples containing about 0.9-10 million PBMC were thawed and washed. At the time of the earliest PBMC sample for each participant with HIV, ages ranged from roughly 23 to 60 years. PBMC samples from each participant spanned 1-4 timepoints before ART initiation and 2-8 timepoints after ART initiation, with a median of 7 samples. For every participant, serial HIV viral load, CD4+ T-cell count, ART history and demographic data were obtained. Using a Qiagen kit on a QIAcube, genomic DNA was extracted from unsorted PBMC, with samples processed in batches of 12. The immunoSEQ hsTCRB v3.0 assay was used at survey level resolution to sequence the TRB variable region. The targeted TRB sequencing depth was about 40,000-50,000 T-cell genomes per sample. An Illumina MiSeq with a v3 150-cycle kit was used to sequence the pooled TRB libraries. For the original study's pipeline: Repertoire analysis was performed in R inside a reproducible Nextflow workflow that covered QC, data transformation and analysis. Custom analyses were implemented in LymphoSeq2, an R package for AIRR-Seq data exploration. Four samples yielding fewer than 5000 total TRB sequences were excluded, leaving more than 150 analyzed HIV repertoires. Among the roughly 190 retained HIV repertoires, 59 were collected before ART initiation and approximately 130 after ART initiation. Each repertoire was downsampled to 5000 TRB nucleotide sequences, and summary statistics were averaged across 100 downsampling iterations. Only TRB sequences with CDR3 regions of at least seven amino acids were retained for analysis. Two measures captured diversity: a Shannon entropy-derived clonality score and the Gini coefficient. Repertoire networks linked the top 5000 CDR3 amino acid sequences whenever two sequences differed by an edit distance of one. Antigen specificity groups and MHC restriction were predicted for TRB CDR3 amino acid sequences with GLIPH2. To flag known associations with CMV, EBV, HIV or tissue antigens, CDR3 amino acid sequences were compared against VDJdb and McPAS-TCR. Pre-ART, post-ART and control groups were compared with Wilcoxon signed-rank tests and Holm-Bonferroni correction. This immuneACCESS table, as held by TCRdb, lists in-frame sequences with V and J called but not all clones. Of the missing ones, under half trace to an unresolved V gene in checked studies; the others have no known cause. That table furnishes V, J and clone size, whereas the DNA furnished D and trimming. The sample table shows 20,000 to 25,000 clones, and around four fifths are seen once. Over 9% of the sample is held by the ten biggest clonotypes.

About this clone: Which antigen it targets is not known. No much larger clone exists at a distance of one base, and base qualities are not known.

Cut back by 3 bases and 3 bases, the V and J ends lie 8 bases apart. CDR1 and CDR2 are read off the germline V gene (reference sequence) as SGHNT and YYREEE. Inclusive of the bounding cysteine and phenylalanine, the CDR3 is 13 residues long. Left in the record is the CDR3 DNA by itself, 39 bases read in frame from the first base. The rearranged segments are TRBV5-4 and TRBJ2-3; 6 matching bases give a weak D call of TRBD2. This sample comprised unsorted PBMCs, obtained 1.1 years before starting antiretroviral therapy. The TCR was taken from a middle-aged woman with HIV. CDR3 protein: CASSWAGTDTQYF. The base sequence is TGTGCCAGCAGCTGGGCGGGAACAGATACGCAGTATTTT.